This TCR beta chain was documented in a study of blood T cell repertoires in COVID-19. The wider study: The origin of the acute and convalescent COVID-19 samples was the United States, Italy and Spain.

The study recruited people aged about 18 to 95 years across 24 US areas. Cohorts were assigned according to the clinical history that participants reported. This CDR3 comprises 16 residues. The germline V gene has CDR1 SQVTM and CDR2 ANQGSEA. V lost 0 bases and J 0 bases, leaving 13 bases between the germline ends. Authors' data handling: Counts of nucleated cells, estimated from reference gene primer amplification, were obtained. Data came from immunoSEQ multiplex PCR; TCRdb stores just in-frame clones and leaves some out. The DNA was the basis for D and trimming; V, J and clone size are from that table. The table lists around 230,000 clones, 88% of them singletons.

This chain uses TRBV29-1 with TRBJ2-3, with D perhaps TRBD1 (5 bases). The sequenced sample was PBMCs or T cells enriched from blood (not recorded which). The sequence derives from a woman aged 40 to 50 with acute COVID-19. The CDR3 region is CSVEEGRGSSTDTQYF. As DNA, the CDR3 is TGCAGCGTTGAAGAGGGGCGAGGATCTAGCACAGATACGCAGTATTTT.